This TCR beta chain is from a study of OX40 agonist ivuxolimab in advanced cancers. The table came from immunoSEQ multiplex PCR; TCRdb's copy has only in-frame clones and leaves some out. The table has more than 10,000 clones, 75% to 85% seen once. Findings of the study overall: CD8+ T cells were the subset that, on average, had more expanded clones than CD4+. The work left the antigen specificity of expanded peripheral T cells undetermined.

Trimming shortened V by 5 bases and J by 5 bases, and 13 bases separated the two germline ends. The CDR3 runs 13 residues. Germline CDR1 MNHEY, CDR2 SMNVEV (reference sequence). Concerning this clone itself: The antigen remains unidentified.

The sample here was CD4+ or CD8+ T cells sorted from blood, taken in a trial of the OX40 agonist ivuxolimab. The rearrangement links TRBV27 to TRBJ2-7; D is possibly TRBD1 or TRBD2 (5 bases each). This receptor was identified in an adult with an advanced solid tumor such as melanoma, head and neck, liver or kidney cancer. The CDR3 protein is CASSRVRGHEQYF. The DNA for the CDR3 is TGTGCCAGCAGTAGAGTGAGGGGCCACGAGCAGTACTTC.